The 16 T cell receptor beta chains presented below share a single source sample, sequenced in a study of post-analysis software for immune sequencing data. Points from the study as a whole: Patients used four to six TRBV segments, including TRBV5-6, TRBV5-1 and TRBV20-1, more often than controls.

Carried by the TCR beta cDNA libraries were unique molecular identifiers. TCRdb re-derived calls from the PCR reads in MiXCR, one entry per CDR3 protein. Of hundreds of thousands of distinct CDR3 sequences in the sample, around 64% were seen once. What these receptors recognize is not known. Source material: blood. The receptors here all came from a girl aged 2-9 years with multiple sclerosis.

This CDR3 is CSVVTAYGYTF. CDR3 coding DNA: TGCAGCGTAGTAACTGCGTATGGCTACACCTTC. The J gene is TRBJ1-2, the V gene TRBV29-1; unclear D gene. The length of the CDR3 is 11 residues. Trimming removed 6 bases at V and 5 bases at J, with 10 bases between. CDR1 and CDR2 (germline): SQVTM, ANQGSEA.

The chain links TRBV7-8 to TRBJ1-5, with D maybe TRBD1 (6 bases). V was cut by 5 bases and J by 6 bases, with 11 bases left in between. The CDR3 contains 13 residues. Germline V gives CDR1 SGHVS, CDR2 FQNEAQ. The CDR3 region is CASSHRVGQPQHF. CDR3 coding DNA: TGTGCCAGCAGCCACAGGGTGGGTCAGCCCCAGCATTTT.

This clonotype was seen just once. The junction does not match germline at one end; this may be a read error. The chain couples TRBV7-7 to TRBJ2-3; D unresolved. The CDR3 runs to 14 residues. Germline V lookup: CDR1 SSHAT, CDR2 FNYEAQ (reference sequence). The CDR3 bases are TGTGCTAGCAGCTTGAACGCGGGCACAGATACGCAGTATTTT. It codes for CASSLNAGTDTQYF.

This clonotype appeared many times. CDR3 loop: CASSFRDYNEQFF. The DNA of the CDR3 is TGTGCCAGCAGTTTCCGGGACTACAATGAGCAGTTCTTC. J is TRBJ2-1 and V is TRBV12-3 or TRBV12-4; D might be TRBD2 (5 bases). V lost 3 bases and J lost 3, with 6 bases in between. The CDR3 is 13 residues long.

The chain employs TRBV20-1 and TRBJ2-1; D remains unclear. The CDR3 is 12 residues long. Germline V gene lookup returns CDR1 DFQATT and CDR2 SNEGSKA (reference sequence). Trimming stripped 3 bases from V and 3 bases from J, with 6 bases between. The CDR3 nucleotides read TGCAGTGCTAGGGCCCTCTACAATGAGCAGTTCTTC. Protein sequence: CSARALYNEQFF.

CDR3 nucleotides: TGTGCCAGCAGTGAGCACAGGGTTGTTCTTAACTATGGCTACACCTTC. Encoded protein: CASSEHRVVLNYGYTF. The V gene is TRBV2, the J gene TRBJ1-2; D might be TRBD1 (6 bases). Trimming removed 3 bases at V and 1 base at J, with 15 bases between. The CDR3 is 16 residues long. Germline CDR1 reads SNHLY; CDR2 reads FYNNEI.

This clonotype was picked up a small number of times. The chain combines TRBV6-2 or TRBV6-3 with TRBJ2-5; 7 nucleotides match TRBD1. Germline lookup yields CDR1 MNHEY and CDR2 SVGEGT. The CDR3 sequence is 15 residues long. V lost 0 bases, J lost 5 bases, and 6 bases stayed unmatched. CDR3: CASSYSAGGRETQYF. The CDR3, as DNA: TGTGCCAGCAGTTACTCGGCAGGGGGAAGGGAGACCCAGTACTTC.

V is TRBV24-1 and J is TRBJ2-1; the D gene is possibly TRBD2 (6 bases). This CDR3 is built from 16 residues. The V end was cut by 3 bases, the J end by 7 bases, with 18 bases between. Germline values: CDR1 KGHDR, CDR2 SFDVKD. CDR3 protein: CATSDGEAGNMNEQFF. As DNA, the CDR3 is TGTGCCACCAGTGATGGGGAGGCAGGGAACATGAATGAGCAGTTCTTC.

In this sample, this clonotype turned up a few times. V and J are TRBV12-3 or TRBV12-4 and TRBJ2-7, with D tentatively TRBD1 (6 bases). The CDR3 covers 14 residues. With 3 bases removed from V and 6 bases from J, the gap between germline ends came to 15 bases. CDR3 protein: CASSLGAQGGEQYF. The DNA for the CDR3 is TGTGCCAGCAGTTTGGGGGCCCAAGGTGGCGAGCAGTACTTC.

The chain combines TRBV30 with TRBJ1-2, with D uncertain. V was cut by 4 bases and J by 4 bases, with 7 bases left in between. The CDR3 has 11 amino acids. CDR1 and CDR2 from the germline V gene are GTSNPN and SVGIG (reference sequence). The CDR3 nucleotides are TGTGCCTGGACACAGCTCTATGGCTACACCTTC. This gives the protein CAWTQLYGYTF.

This sequence joins TRBV25-1 and TRBJ2-1; 10 bases agree with TRBD2. The CDR3 is 15 residues long. The junction had 9 bases not matched to a gene; V was cut back by 4 bases and J by 9 bases. Germline CDR1 and CDR2: MGHDK and SYGVNS. CDR3 DNA: TGTGCCAGCAGTGGGGGGGGACTAGCGACTAGTGAGCAGTTCTTC. This gives the protein CASSGGGLATSEQFF.

The chain is built from TRBV20-1 and TRBJ2-5; the D is unclear. The germline CDR1 and CDR2 sequences are DFQATT and SNEGSKA (reference sequence). Trimming left V 4 bases short and J 4 bases short, with 7 bases between. The CDR3 has 11 amino acids. CDR3 bases: TGCAGTGCTAATCGAGGAGAGACCCAGTACTTC. It translates to CSANRGETQYF.

This chain connects TRBV7-2 to TRBJ1-2; the D gene is possibly TRBD1 (6 bases). This CDR3 is 15 amino acids long. Germline V gives CDR1 SGHTA, CDR2 FQGNSA. With 5 bases removed from V and 3 bases from J, the gap between germline ends came to 16 bases. CDR3 nucleotide sequence: TGTGCCAGCAGCGCGACGACAGGAGCCCACTATGGCTACACCTTC. It codes for CASSATTGAHYGYTF.

This clonotype was found a few times. The V gene is TRBV20-1, the J gene TRBJ2-1; 12 nucleotides agree with TRBD2. CDR1 and CDR2 (germline): DFQATT, SNEGSKA (reference sequence). This CDR3 is built from 16 residues. J was trimmed by 1 base and V by 3 bases; bases with no gene match: 4. Written as DNA, the CDR3 is TGCAGTGCTAGCCTAGGACTAGCGGGGTCCTACAATGAGCAGTTCTTC. Translation: CSASLGLAGSYNEQFF.

The V call is TRBV20-1, the J call TRBJ1-5; D call uncertain. The ends were cut back, 8 bases at V and 9 bases at J, with 11 bases in the middle. From germline, CDR1 is DFQATT and CDR2 SNEGSKA (reference sequence). The CDR3 consists of 10 residues. CDR3 DNA: TGCAGTAGACCGGCTCCGCCCCAGCATTTT. Translation gives CSRPAPPQHF.

This chain uses TRBV2 with TRBJ1-5, with D unresolved. CDR3 size: 13 residues. V gave up 1 base and J gave up 7 bases, with 8 bases separating them. Germline CDR1 and CDR2: SNHLY and FYNNEI. In DNA, the CDR3 is TGTGCCAGCAGTGAAGATGGGAACCAGCCCCAGCATTTT. It yields the protein CASSEDGNQPQHF.